These 29 T cell receptor beta chains were all obtained from the same sample, sequenced in a study of T-cell reconstitution after alpha-beta-depleted transplantation in children. Using unique molecular identifiers, the investigators prepared the TCRbeta library. TCRdb recomputed calls from the PCR reads with MiXCR, one row per CDR3 protein. Here the sample spans 300,000 to 400,000 distinct CDR3 sequences, roughly 14% being singletons. This specimen consisted of PBMCs, obtained from the stem cell graft. These receptors were collected from a human donor who donated a stem cell graft to a child with Fanconi anemia.

The rearrangement joins TRBV18 to TRBJ1-5, with a tentative D call TRBD1 (6 bases). CDR3 length: 16 residues. Trimming left V 0 bases short and J 11 bases short, with 20 bases between. Looked up from germline, CDR1 is KGHSH and CDR2 is LQKENI. The DNA of the CDR3 is TGTGCCAGCTCACCACCGCTAGGGACAAGGGGTTGGGCCCAGCATTTT. Protein sequence: CASSPPLGTRGWAQHF.

This clonotype has only a few counts. The chain recombines TRBV20-1 with TRBJ2-5; D gene uncertain. Germline values: CDR1 DFQATT, CDR2 SNEGSKA (reference sequence). V lost 7 bases, J lost 5 bases, and 11 bases lay in between. The CDR3 consists of 11 residues. In nucleotides, the CDR3 is TGCAGTGGGATTCAATCGGAGACCCAGTACTTC. It is translated as CSGIQSETQYF.

V and J are TRBV12-3 or TRBV12-4 and TRBJ2-3, with D possibly matching TRBD2 (6 bases). V was cut by 6 bases and J by 4 bases, with 17 bases left in between. The CDR3 length is 15 residues. The CDR3 coding sequence is TGTGCCAGCAGCCCCCGTCTAGCGCCGGCAGATACGCAGTATTTT. Protein sequence: CASSPRLAPADTQYF.

This clonotype has more than one count but fewer than ten. The chain recombines TRBV18 with TRBJ2-1; D is unclear. Trimming shortened V by 5 bases and J by 4 bases, and 6 bases separated the two germline ends. Germline CDR1 KGHSH, CDR2 LQKENI. This CDR3 is built from 12 residues. The CDR3 DNA is TGTGCCAGCTCAGATCGTTACAATGAGCAGTTCTTC. It codes for CASSDRYNEQFF.

This clonotype was recorded many times. V gene TRBV20-1 combines with J gene TRBJ2-7; TRBD1 might be the D (6 bases). V lost 6 bases, J lost 5 bases, and 17 bases lay in between. CDR3 size: 13 residues. From germline, CDR1 is DFQATT and CDR2 SNEGSKA (reference sequence). CDR3 in amino acids: CSAPLGQSHEQYF. DNA of the CDR3: TGCAGTGCCCCTCTAGGACAGAGCCACGAGCAGTACTTC.

This clonotype turned up a few times. The chain employs TRBV5-1 and TRBJ1-4; the D is unclear. V lost 3 bases and J 4 bases, leaving 7 bases between the germline ends. There are 13 residues in the CDR3. Per the germline V gene, CDR1 is SGHRS and CDR2 is YFSETQ. The CDR3 region is CASSSGNNEKLFF. The CDR3 DNA reads TGCGCCAGCAGCTCGGGGAATAATGAAAAACTGTTTTTT.

This clonotype has a count of ten or more. This rearrangement joins TRBV5-1 to TRBJ2-1; possibly TRBD1 for D (5 bases). In germline, CDR1 is SGHRS, CDR2 YFSETQ. Trimming stripped 2 bases from V and 0 bases from J, with 12 bases between. This CDR3 spans 16 amino acids. CDR3 residues: CASSFGTGDSYNEQFF. The CDR3 DNA follows: TGCGCCAGCAGCTTTGGTACAGGAGACTCCTACAATGAGCAGTTCTTC.

The chain joins TRBV20-1 to TRBJ2-3, with 8 bases matching TRBD1. Germline values: CDR1 DFQATT, CDR2 SNEGSKA (reference sequence). The CDR3 extends over 16 amino acids. V trimming: 0 bases; J trimming: 0 bases; junction bases outside the gene matches: 5. The CDR3: CSARDRRTGSTDTQYF. CDR3 sequence (DNA): TGCAGTGCTAGAGATAGGAGGACAGGGAGCACAGATACGCAGTATTTT.

There are many counts of this clonotype. V and J are TRBV20-1 and TRBJ1-1, with a possible D match to TRBD1 (6 bases). The V end was cut by 6 bases, the J end by 1 base, with 12 bases between. CDR3 size: 13 residues. Germline CDR1 and CDR2: DFQATT and SNEGSKA (reference sequence). CDR3 DNA sequence: TGCAGTGCCATCTTAGGGGGGAACACTGAAGCTTTCTTT. Encoded protein: CSAILGGNTEAFF.

The CDR3 is CASSSVRDTSTGPLHF. Written as DNA, the CDR3 is TGTGCCAGCAGTTCAGTACGGGACACATCGACGGGACCCCTCCACTTT. This chain connects TRBV27 to TRBJ1-6; tentative D call: TRBD1 (6 bases). CDR1 and CDR2 from the germline V gene are MNHEY and SMNVEV (reference sequence). V gave up 4 bases and J gave up 12 bases, with 22 bases separating them. This CDR3 contains 16 residues.

This clonotype was counted a few times. This chain joins TRBV5-1 and TRBJ2-7, with a possible D match to TRBD2 (6 bases). The CDR3 loop spans 14 amino acids. The V gene's germline CDR1 is SGHRS and CDR2 YFSETQ. The ends were cut back, 4 bases at V and 5 bases at J, with 16 bases in the middle. This CDR3 reads CASSLGGAGDEQYV. The CDR3 DNA follows: TGCGCCAGCAGCCTGGGCGGGGCTGGGGACGAGCAGTACGTC.

The chain couples TRBV15 to TRBJ2-5, with 9 positions matching TRBD1. Germline CDR1 and CDR2: LNHNV and YYDKDF (reference sequence). This CDR3 region has 15 residues. Trimming at V came to 0 bases and at J to 5 bases, leaving 4 bases not matched to a gene. DNA for the CDR3: TGTGCCACCAGCAGAGATCCAGGACAGGGGGAGACCCAGTACTTC. It codes for CATSRDPGQGETQYF.

The gene calls are TRBV7-9 and TRBJ2-3; 8 nucleotides match TRBD2. The CDR3 spans 17 residues. Germline values: CDR1 SEHNR, CDR2 FQNEAQ (reference sequence). J gave up 5 bases and V 4 bases, and 14 bases lay outside the gene matches. The CDR3 coding sequence is TGTGCCAGCAGCTCAGCCCCTGGGAGCGGGGGAGAAGATACGCAGTATTTT. Encoded protein: CASSSAPGSGGEDTQYF.

This clonotype was detected only a few times. The rearrangement links TRBV27 to TRBJ2-3, with TRBD2 identical over 8 bases. J was trimmed by 0 bases and V by 2 bases; bases with no gene match: 10. CDR1 and CDR2 (germline): MNHEY, SMNVEV (reference sequence). This CDR3 has 18 amino acids. The CDR3 protein is CASSLDAFAGGSTDTQYF. CDR3 DNA sequence: TGTGCCAGCAGTTTAGACGCCTTTGCGGGGGGTAGCACAGATACGCAGTATTTT.

The sample holds many counts of this clonotype. The chain uses TRBV12-3 or TRBV12-4 and TRBJ1-2, with 8 bases that match TRBD1. There are 13 residues in the CDR3. The V and J ends lost 7 bases and 6 bases, in that order; junction bases with no gene match: 7. The CDR3 DNA sequence: TGTGCCAGCAACCAGGACAGGGCGCATGGCTACACCTTC. Encoded protein: CASNQDRAHGYTF.

The table lists this clonotype with a few counts. V and J are TRBV7-8 and TRBJ1-1; TRBD1 aligns across 10 bases. The trim removed 1 base at V and 4 bases at J, leaving 6 bases unmatched. The germline V gene encodes CDR1 SGHVS and CDR2 FQNEAQ. The CDR3 is 16 amino acids. The CDR3 nucleotides are TGTGCCAGCAGCTTAGGACAGGGGGCAACGGGCACTGAAGCTTTCTTT. It codes for CASSLGQGATGTEAFF.

In this sample, this clonotype turned up a few times. The J gene is TRBJ1-5, the V gene TRBV5-1; 7 bases line up with TRBD1. After removal of 7 bases from V and 3 bases from J, the junction contained 7 bases not matched to a gene. This CDR3 spans 14 amino acids. From germline, CDR1 is SGHRS and CDR2 YFSETQ. As DNA, the CDR3 is TGCGCCAGCGCCCTGACAGGGCCCAATCAGCCCCAGCATTTT. This translates into CASALTGPNQPQHF.

The rearrangement joins TRBV20-1 to TRBJ1-6; 8 bases align to TRBD1. Germline V gives CDR1 DFQATT, CDR2 SNEGSKA (reference sequence). The length of the CDR3 is 14 residues. Trimming took 7 bases from V and 6 from J; bases not matched to a gene: 8. The CDR3 DNA sequence: TGCAGTGTTACCGGGACAGGAGCTAATTCACCCCTCCACTTT. Its translation: CSVTGTGANSPLHF.

V is TRBV5-1 and J is TRBJ2-4; 8 positions match TRBD1. This CDR3 is 14 amino acids long. Germline values: CDR1 SGHRS, CDR2 YFSETQ. Trimming at V came to 1 base and at J to 7 bases, leaving 4 bases not matched to a gene. The CDR3: CASSLMGQENIQYF. The CDR3 DNA is TGCGCCAGCAGCTTGATGGGACAGGAGAACATTCAGTACTTC. The variable domain in full, with the rest retrieved from reference TRBV5-1 and TRBJ2-4, is KAGVTQTPRYLIKTRGQQVTLSCSPISGHRSVSWYQQTPGQGLQFLFEYFSETQRNKGNFPGRFSGRQFSNSRSEMNVSTLELGDSALYLCASSLMGQENIQYFGAGTRLSVL.

The table lists this clonotype with many counts. The chain uses TRBV4-3 and TRBJ2-3; D unresolved. The CDR3 has 15 residues. Germline CDR1 is LGHNA and CDR2 is YSLEER. Trimming removed 0 bases at V and 4 bases at J, with 11 bases between. CDR3 in amino acids: CASSQDSGNADTQYF. CDR3 nucleotide sequence: TGCGCCAGCAGCCAAGATAGTGGGAACGCAGATACGCAGTATTTT.

The J gene is TRBJ1-1, the V gene TRBV12-3 or TRBV12-4; possible D gene TRBD1, 6 bases. Trimming took off 4 bases at V and 5 bases at J, with 11 bases between the two ends. This CDR3 comprises 13 residues. The CDR3 DNA sequence: TGTGCCAGCAGTTCACAGGGTTGGACTGAAGCTTTCTTT. Its translation: CASSSQGWTEAFF.

The chain couples TRBV20-1 to TRBJ2-4, with D perhaps given as TRBD1 or TRBD2 (5 bases each). Trimming left V 3 bases short and J 1 base short, with 13 bases between. This CDR3 is built from 15 residues. Germline CDR1 and CDR2: DFQATT and SNEGSKA (reference sequence). CDR3 loop: CSASNSEGAKNIQYF. CDR3 coding DNA: TGCAGTGCTAGCAACAGTGAGGGGGCCAAAAACATTCAGTACTTC.

This rearrangement joins TRBV18 to TRBJ2-2; D is undetermined. With 6 bases removed from V and 1 base from J, the gap between germline ends came to 15 bases. Germline lookup yields CDR1 KGHSH and CDR2 LQKENI. The CDR3 covers 16 residues. The CDR3 sequence is CASSLLEPGNTGELFF. The CDR3 coding sequence is TGTGCCAGCTCGCTCCTCGAACCAGGGAACACCGGGGAGCTGTTTTTT.

This chain links TRBV5-1 with TRBJ2-5; D is perhaps TRBD1 (6 bases). V was clipped by 4 bases and J by 2 bases, with 12 bases between them. CDR1 and CDR2 (germline): SGHRS, YFSETQ. The CDR3 length is 14 residues. The CDR3 loop reads CASSTRTAQETQYF. Written as DNA, the CDR3 is TGCGCCAGCAGCACAAGGACAGCTCAAGAGACCCAGTACTTC. Combining the CDR3 with reference TRBV5-1 and TRBJ2-5 gives the whole variable domain KAGVTQTPRYLIKTRGQQVTLSCSPISGHRSVSWYQQTPGQGLQFLFEYFSETQRNKGNFPGRFSGRQFSNSRSEMNVSTLELGDSALYLCASSTRTAQETQYFGPGTRLLVL.

The chain links TRBV6-2 or TRBV6-3 to TRBJ2-5; TRBD1 matches 9 bases. CDR3 length: 16 amino acids. J was trimmed by 5 bases and V by 0 bases; bases with no gene match: 7. The germline V gene has CDR1 MNHEY and CDR2 SVGEGT. CDR3 residues: CASSYSGTGSGETQYF. The CDR3 nucleotides read TGTGCCAGCAGTTACTCGGGGACAGGGTCGGGCGAGACCCAGTACTTC.

This clonotype appeared a few times. V and J are TRBV5-1 and TRBJ1-1, with D possibly being TRBD1 (6 bases). V lost 3 bases and J 0 bases, leaving 15 bases between the germline ends. The V gene's germline CDR1 is SGHRS and CDR2 YFSETQ. The CDR3 runs to 16 residues. The CDR3 DNA follows: TGCGCCAGCAGCTCCCAGGGGAGCCTAATGAACACTGAAGCTTTCTTT. This sequence encodes CASSSQGSLMNTEAFF.

This clonotype came up many times. The chain joins TRBV24-1 to TRBJ1-2, with 7 bases matching TRBD1. This CDR3 region has 15 residues. Germline assignment: CDR1 KGHDR and CDR2 SFDVKD. Trimming at V came to 3 bases and at J to 8 bases, leaving 11 bases not matched to a gene. CDR3 in DNA: TGTGCCACCAGTGATACACGACAGGGAATGCACGGCTACACCTTC. This translates into CATSDTRQGMHGYTF.

This chain connects TRBV5-1 to TRBJ2-1, with a possible D match to TRBD1 (6 bases). This CDR3 region has 17 residues. In germline, CDR1 is SGHRS, CDR2 YFSETQ. V was clipped by 0 bases and J by 8 bases, with 21 bases between them. The CDR3 spells CASSLDPNSQGPDEQFF. CDR3 nucleotides: TGCGCCAGCAGCTTGGATCCGAACTCACAGGGACCGGATGAGCAGTTCTTC.

This chain uses TRBV24-1 with TRBJ2-3, with D unclear. V was trimmed by 3 bases and J by 4 bases, leaving 13 bases between them. Germline V CDR1 and CDR2: KGHDR, SFDVKD. The CDR3 is made up of 15 amino acids. CDR3 sequence: CATSDSPDGADTQYF. The CDR3 DNA is TGTGCCACCAGTGATAGCCCAGACGGCGCAGATACGCAGTATTTT.